The clone carrying this T cell receptor (beta chain) was observed a few times. Its antigen remains unknown. The data originate from a study of cytomegalovirus exposure and HLA in healthy donors. Study details: Samples from HLA-typed donors yielded about 85 million unique TCRs in an early data release.

Notes on the study in general: From TCR beta sequences, most subjects' HLA-A and HLA-B alleles were reportedly predicted accurately. Analysis was performed later, and it showed HLA-associated TCR beta chains to be more clonally expanded than equally common others.

In germline, CDR1 is SGHVS, CDR2 FNYEAQ. The CDR3 covers 15 residues. V was clipped by 2 bases and J by 7 bases, with 14 bases between them. In the PCR, 60 Vbeta and 13 Jbeta primers were used. Some clones are missing from TCRdb's copy, which holds only in-frame ones; the method was immunoSEQ multiplex PCR. The sample carries approximately 150,000 clones, approximately 67% recorded once. Sample: PBMCs. The V and J genes are TRBV7-6 and TRBJ1-4, with D possibly being TRBD1 (5 bases). This clonotype was obtained from a woman aged 18-29 years in good health and CMV-seropositive. Here the CDR3 reads CASSLSGASGEKLFF. For the CDR3, the DNA is TGTGCCAGCAGCTTATCTGGGGCTAGCGGTGAAAAACTGTTTTTT. The variable domain in full, completed from reference TRBV7-6 and TRBJ1-4, reads GAGVSQSPRYKVTKRGQDVALRCDPISGHVSLYWYRQALGQGPEFLTYFNYEAQQDKSGLPNDRFSAERPEGSISTLTIQRTEQRDSAMYRCASSLSGASGEKLFFGSGTQLSVL.